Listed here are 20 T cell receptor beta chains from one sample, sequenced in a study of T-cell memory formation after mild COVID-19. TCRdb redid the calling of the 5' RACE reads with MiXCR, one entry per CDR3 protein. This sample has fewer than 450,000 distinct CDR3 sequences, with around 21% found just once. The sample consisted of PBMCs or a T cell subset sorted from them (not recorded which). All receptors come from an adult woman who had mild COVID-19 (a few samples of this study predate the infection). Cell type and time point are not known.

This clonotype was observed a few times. The DNA of the CDR3 is TGTGCCAGCAGTGATTGGAGCGAAGAGACCCAGTACTTC. It yields the protein CASSDWSEETQYF. The genes are TRBV25-1 and TRBJ2-5; D is unclear. From germline, CDR1 is MGHDK and CDR2 SYGVNS. The CDR3 has 13 amino acids. Trimming left V 3 bases short and J 3 bases short, with 8 bases between. Drawing the rest from reference TRBV25-1 and TRBJ2-5, the complete variable domain is EADIYQTPRYLVIGTGKKITLECSQTMGHDKMYWYQQDPGMELHLIHYSYGVNSTEKGDLSSESTVSRIRTEHFPLTLESARPSHTSQYLCASSDWSEETQYFGPGTRLLVL.

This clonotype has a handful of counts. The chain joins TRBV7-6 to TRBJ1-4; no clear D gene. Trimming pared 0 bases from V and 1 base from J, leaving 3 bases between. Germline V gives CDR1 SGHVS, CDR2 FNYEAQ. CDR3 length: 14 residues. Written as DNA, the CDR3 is TGTGCCAGCAGCTTAGCCGAAACTAATGAAAAACTGTTTTTT. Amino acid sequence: CASSLAETNEKLFF.

The CDR3 spells CASRESGGAGETQYF. CDR3 DNA sequence: TGTGCCAGCAGAGAAAGCGGGGGGGCCGGGGAGACCCAGTACTTC. The J gene is TRBJ2-5, the V gene TRBV6-2 or TRBV6-3; 10 bases are a match to TRBD2. Germline V gene lookup returns CDR1 MNHEY and CDR2 SVGEGT. The CDR3 length is 15 residues. The V and J ends lost 6 bases and 5 bases, in that order; junction bases with no gene match: 9.

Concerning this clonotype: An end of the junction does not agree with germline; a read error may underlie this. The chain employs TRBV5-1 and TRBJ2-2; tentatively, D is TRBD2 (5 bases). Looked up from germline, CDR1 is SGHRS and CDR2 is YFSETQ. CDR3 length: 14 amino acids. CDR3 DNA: TGCGCCAGCAGCCCTGGATCCCACACCGGGGAGCTGATTTTT. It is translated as CASSPGSHTGELIF.

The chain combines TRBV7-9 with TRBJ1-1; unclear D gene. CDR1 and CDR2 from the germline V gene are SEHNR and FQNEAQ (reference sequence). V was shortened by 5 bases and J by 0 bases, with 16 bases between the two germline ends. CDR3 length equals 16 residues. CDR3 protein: CASSLLDRRMNTEAFF. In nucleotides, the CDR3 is TGTGCCAGCAGCCTCCTGGACCGCCGCATGAACACTGAAGCTTTCTTT. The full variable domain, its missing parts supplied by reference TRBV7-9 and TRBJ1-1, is DTGVSQNPRHKITKRGQNVTFRCDPISEHNRLYWYRQTLGQGPEFLTYFQNEAQLEKSRLLSDRFSAERPKGSFSTLEIQRTEQGDSAMYLCASSLLDRRMNTEAFFGQGTRLTVV.

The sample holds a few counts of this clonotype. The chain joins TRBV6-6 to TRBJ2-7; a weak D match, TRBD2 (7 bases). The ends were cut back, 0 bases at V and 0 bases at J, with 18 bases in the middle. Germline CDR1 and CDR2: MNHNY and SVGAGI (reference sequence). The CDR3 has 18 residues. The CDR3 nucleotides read TGTGCCAGCAGTTACTCATCACCCAGGGGAGGGAACTCCTACGAGCAGTACTTC. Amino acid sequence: CASSYSSPRGGNSYEQYF.

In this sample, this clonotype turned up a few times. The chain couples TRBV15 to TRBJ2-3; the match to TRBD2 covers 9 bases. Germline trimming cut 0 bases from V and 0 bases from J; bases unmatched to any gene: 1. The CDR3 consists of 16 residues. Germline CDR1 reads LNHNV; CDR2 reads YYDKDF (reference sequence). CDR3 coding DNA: TGTGCCACCAGCAGAGAACTAGCGGGTAGCACAGATACGCAGTATTTT. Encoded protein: CATSRELAGSTDTQYF.

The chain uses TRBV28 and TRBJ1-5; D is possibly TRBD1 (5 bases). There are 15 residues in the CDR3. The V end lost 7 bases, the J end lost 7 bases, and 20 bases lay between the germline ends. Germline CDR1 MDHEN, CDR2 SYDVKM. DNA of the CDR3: TGTGCCAGCACCTCATGGGGGGTGCATCGACAGCCCCAGCATTTT. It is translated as CASTSWGVHRQPQHF.

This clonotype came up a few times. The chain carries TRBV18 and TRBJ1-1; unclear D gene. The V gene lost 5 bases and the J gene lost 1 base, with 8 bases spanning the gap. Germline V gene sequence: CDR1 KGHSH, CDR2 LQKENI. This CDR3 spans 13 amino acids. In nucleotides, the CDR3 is TGTGCCAGCTCAAGAGACAAGAACACTGAAGCTTTCTTT. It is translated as CASSRDKNTEAFF.

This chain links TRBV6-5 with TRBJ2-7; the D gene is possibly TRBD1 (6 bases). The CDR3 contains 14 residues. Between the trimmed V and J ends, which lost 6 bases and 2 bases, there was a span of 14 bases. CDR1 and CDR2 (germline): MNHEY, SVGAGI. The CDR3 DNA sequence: TGTGCCAGCAGACCGGGACAAGCCGCCTACGAGCAGTACTTC. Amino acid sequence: CASRPGQAAYEQYF.

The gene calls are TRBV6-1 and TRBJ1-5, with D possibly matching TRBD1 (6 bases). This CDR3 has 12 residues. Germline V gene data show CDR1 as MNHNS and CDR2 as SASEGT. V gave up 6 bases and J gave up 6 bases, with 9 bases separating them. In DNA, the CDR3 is TGTGCCAGCAGGGGAGGGGGTCAGCCCCAGCATTTT. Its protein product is CASRGGGQPQHF.

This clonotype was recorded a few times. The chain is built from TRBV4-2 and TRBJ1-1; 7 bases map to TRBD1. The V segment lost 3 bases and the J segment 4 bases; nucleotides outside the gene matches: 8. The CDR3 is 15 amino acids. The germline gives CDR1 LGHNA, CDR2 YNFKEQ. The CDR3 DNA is TGTGCCAGCAGCCAGGTGAACAGGGGATCCACTGAAGCTTTCTTT. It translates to CASSQVNRGSTEAFF.

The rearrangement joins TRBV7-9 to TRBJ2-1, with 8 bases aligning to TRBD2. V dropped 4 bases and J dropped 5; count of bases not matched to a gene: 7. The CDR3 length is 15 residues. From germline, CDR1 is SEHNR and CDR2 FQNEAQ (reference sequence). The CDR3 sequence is CASSSPTGGHNEQFF. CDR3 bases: TGTGCCAGCAGCTCCCCTACGGGGGGGCACAATGAGCAGTTCTTC.

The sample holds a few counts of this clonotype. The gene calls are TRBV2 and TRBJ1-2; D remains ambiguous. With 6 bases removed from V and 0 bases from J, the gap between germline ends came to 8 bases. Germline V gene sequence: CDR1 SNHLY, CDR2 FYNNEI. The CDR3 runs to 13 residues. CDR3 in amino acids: CASRRAPNYGYTF. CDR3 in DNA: TGTGCCAGCAGGAGGGCGCCTAACTATGGCTACACCTTC.

CDR3 protein: CASQGYNEQFF. CDR3 nucleotides: TGTGCCAGTCAGGGTTACAATGAGCAGTTCTTC. V is TRBV24-1 and J is TRBJ2-1; a possible D gene is TRBD1 (5 bases). V was shortened by 11 bases and J by 4 bases, with 8 bases between the two germline ends. CDR3 length equals 11 residues. The germline V gene has CDR1 KGHDR and CDR2 SFDVKD.

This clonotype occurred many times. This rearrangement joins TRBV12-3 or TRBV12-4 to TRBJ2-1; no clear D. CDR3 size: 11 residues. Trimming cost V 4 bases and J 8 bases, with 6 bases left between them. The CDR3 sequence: CASSSLDEQFF. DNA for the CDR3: TGTGCCAGCAGTTCTTTAGATGAGCAGTTCTTC.

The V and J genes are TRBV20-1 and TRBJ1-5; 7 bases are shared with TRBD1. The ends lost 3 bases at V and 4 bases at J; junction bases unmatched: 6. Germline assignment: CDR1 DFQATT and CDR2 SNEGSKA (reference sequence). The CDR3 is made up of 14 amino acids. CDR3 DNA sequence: TGCAGTGCTAGCGTGACAGGGAGAAATCAGCCCCAGCATTTT. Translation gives CSASVTGRNQPQHF.

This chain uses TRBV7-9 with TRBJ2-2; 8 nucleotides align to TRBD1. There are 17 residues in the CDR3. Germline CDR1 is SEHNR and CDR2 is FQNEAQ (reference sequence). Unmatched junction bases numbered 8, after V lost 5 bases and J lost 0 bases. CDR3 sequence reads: CASSRTGRLANTGELFF. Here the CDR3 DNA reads TGTGCCAGCAGCCGGACAGGGCGACTGGCGAACACCGGGGAGCTGTTTTTT.

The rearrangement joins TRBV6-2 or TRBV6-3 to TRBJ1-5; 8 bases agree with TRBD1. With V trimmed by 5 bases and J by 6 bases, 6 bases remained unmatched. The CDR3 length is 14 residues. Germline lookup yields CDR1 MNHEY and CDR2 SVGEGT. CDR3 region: CASSIQGGRQPQHF. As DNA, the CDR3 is TGTGCCAGCAGTATACAGGGGGGGCGTCAGCCCCAGCATTTT.

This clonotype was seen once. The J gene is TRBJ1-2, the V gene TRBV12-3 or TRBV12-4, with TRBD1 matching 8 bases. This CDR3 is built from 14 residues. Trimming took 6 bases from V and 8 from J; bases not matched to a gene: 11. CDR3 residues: CASRPSGGSGGYTF. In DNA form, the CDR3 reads TGTGCCAGCAGACCTTCAGGGGGCTCGGGGGGCTACACCTTC.